The 32 T cell receptor beta chains presented below share a single source sample, sequenced in a study of control samples from healthy donors and cancer patients. Repertoires were generated with immunoSEQ multiplex PCR, while TCRdb's copy carries only in-frame clones and drops some. The repertoire holds about 120,000 clones, with over 75% as singletons. Source material: PBMCs. The origin of the receptors is a woman in her sixties or seventies with lung cancer.

This chain connects TRBV19 to TRBJ1-1; D not certain. The CDR3 consists of 21 residues. Deletions cut 3 bases from V and 1 base from J, with 30 bases between. Germline V CDR1 and CDR2: LNHDA, SQIVND (reference sequence). CDR3 protein: CASSINGYGISAGPTNTEAFF. The DNA of the CDR3 is TGTGCCAGTAGTATTAATGGATACGGAATAAGTGCAGGACCCACGAACACTGAAGCTTTCTTT. Full variable domain (remainder filled in from reference TRBV19 and TRBJ1-1): DGGITQSPKYLFRKEGQNVTLSCEQNLNHDAMYWYRQDPGQGLRLIYYSQIVNDFQKGDIAEGYSVSREKKESFPLTVTSAQKNPTAFYLCASSINGYGISAGPTNTEAFFGQGTRLTVV.

The chain combines TRBV19 with TRBJ1-1, with D perhaps TRBD1 (6 bases). From germline, CDR1 is LNHDA and CDR2 SQIVND (reference sequence). The CDR3 is made up of 15 amino acids. The ends were cut back, 7 bases at V and 4 bases at J, with 19 bases in the middle. CDR3 protein: CASTPGQPPSTEAFF. CDR3 DNA: TGTGCCAGTACCCCGGGACAACCTCCGAGCACTGAAGCTTTCTTT. Supplemented by reference TRBV19 and TRBJ1-1, the full variable domain reads DGGITQSPKYLFRKEGQNVTLSCEQNLNHDAMYWYRQDPGQGLRLIYYSQIVNDFQKGDIAEGYSVSREKKESFPLTVTSAQKNPTAFYLCASTPGQPPSTEAFFGQGTRLTVV.

V and J are TRBV5-4 and TRBJ2-5; 9 bases are a match to TRBD1. The CDR3 runs 14 residues. V lost 0 bases, J lost 7 bases, and 4 bases stayed unmatched. Germline values: CDR1 SGHNT, CDR2 YYREEE (reference sequence). The CDR3 loop is CASSLAGQGGTQYF. CDR3 nucleotide sequence: TGTGCCAGCAGCTTGGCGGGACAGGGTGGGACCCAGTACTTC.

V is TRBV6-6 and J is TRBJ1-3; weak D call: TRBD1 (5 bases). Germline loops: CDR1 MNHNY, CDR2 SVGAGI (reference sequence). V was clipped by 4 bases and J by 2 bases, with 12 bases between them. This CDR3 spans 15 amino acids. CDR3 bases: TGTGCCAGCAGTTTCAGAGGGGACCCTGGAAACACCATATATTTT. Amino acids: CASSFRGDPGNTIYF.

The chain uses TRBV5-6 and TRBJ1-3; D is unclear. The ends were cut back, 1 base at V and 0 bases at J, with 5 bases in the middle. This CDR3 is 14 amino acids long. The germline CDR1 and CDR2 sequences are SGHDT and YYEEEE. CDR3 nucleotides: TGTGCCAGCAGCTTGCCCCACTCTGGAAACACCATATATTTT. Translation gives CASSLPHSGNTIYF.

The chain has TRBV30 and TRBJ1-4, with D possibly being TRBD1 (6 bases). Trimming stripped 4 bases from V and 4 bases from J, with 13 bases between. CDR3 length: 14 amino acids. CDR1 GTSNPN and CDR2 SVGIG come from the germline V gene (reference sequence). CDR3 region: CAWNRAGDNEKLFF. CDR3 sequence (DNA): TGTGCCTGGAACAGGGCAGGAGATAATGAAAAACTGTTTTTT.

The rearrangement joins TRBV5-1 to TRBJ1-3; D is possibly TRBD1 (5 bases). Trimming removed 0 bases from V and 4 bases from J, with 11 bases in between. This CDR3 has 15 residues. Germline V CDR1 and CDR2: SGHRS, YFSETQ. CDR3 in DNA: TGCGCCAGCAGCTTGGCCCCAGGGCTCGGAAACACCATATATTTT. It codes for CASSLAPGLGNTIYF.

The rearrangement uses TRBV27 and TRBJ2-2; TRBD1 agrees at 8 bases. CDR3 length equals 18 residues. The germline gives CDR1 MNHEY, CDR2 SMNVEV (reference sequence). V trimming: 2 bases; J trimming: 1 base; junction bases outside the gene matches: 9. DNA for the CDR3: TGTGCCAGCAGTTTAGGACAGGGTGAATACCAGAACACCGGGGAGCTGTTTTTT. Protein sequence: CASSLGQGEYQNTGELFF.

This clone was counted between two and nine times. The genes are TRBV24-1 and TRBJ2-5; 7 nucleotides line up with TRBD2. Per the germline V gene, CDR1 is KGHDR and CDR2 is SFDVKD. J lost 4 bases, V lost 10 bases, and 8 bases had no gene match. CDR3 length: 13 residues. The CDR3 DNA reads as TGTGCCACTCAGCGGGACTATTCAGAGACCCAGTACTTC. Encoded protein: CATQRDYSETQYF.

As to this clone: The same CDR3 also results from other DNA sequences found in this sample. This chain links TRBV4-1 with TRBJ2-3; TRBD2 aligns across 10 bases. This CDR3 spans 16 amino acids. Germline assignment: CDR1 MGHRA and CDR2 YSYEKL. The V and J ends lost 0 bases and 3 bases, in that order; junction bases with no gene match: 3. CDR3 bases: TGCGCCAGCAGCCAAGATCCTAGCGGGAGTACAGATACGCAGTATTTT. Its protein product is CASSQDPSGSTDTQYF.

V usage is TRBV7-3 and J usage is TRBJ2-1; no firm D call. Trimming removed 0 bases at V and 0 bases at J, with 6 bases between. The CDR3 length is 15 residues. Germline CDR1 reads SGHTA; CDR2 reads FQGTGA. The CDR3 nucleotides are TGTGCCAGCAGCTTAACTTTAGGCTCCTACAATGAGCAGTTCTTC. It translates to CASSLTLGSYNEQFF.

The chain has TRBV5-1 and TRBJ1-1, with D perhaps TRBD1 (6 bases). Germline values: CDR1 SGHRS, CDR2 YFSETQ. This CDR3 has 15 residues. With 3 bases removed from V and 3 bases from J, the gap between germline ends came to 15 bases. The CDR3 spells CASSYNRVGDTEAFF. The CDR3 DNA follows: TGCGCCAGCAGCTATAACAGGGTCGGCGACACTGAAGCTTTCTTT.

A few counts support this clone. V usage is TRBV28 and J usage is TRBJ2-3; D might be TRBD1 (6 bases). The CDR3 extends over 15 amino acids. Between the trimmed V and J ends, which lost 4 bases and 0 bases, there was a span of 11 bases. The V gene's germline CDR1 is MDHEN and CDR2 SYDVKM. CDR3 residues: CASSYRDTSTDTQYF. Written as DNA, the CDR3 is TGTGCCAGCAGTTATCGGGACACTAGCACAGATACGCAGTATTTT.

The chain employs TRBV11-3 and TRBJ1-2; D might be TRBD1 (6 bases). Germline V gives CDR1 SGHNT, CDR2 YENEEA. Trimming shortened V by 4 bases and J by 4 bases, and 13 bases separated the two germline ends. The CDR3 is 14 amino acids. CDR3 protein: CASSCEGQLYGYTF. The CDR3 coding sequence is TGTGCCAGCAGCTGCGAGGGACAACTCTATGGCTACACCTTC.

The chain recombines TRBV7-8 with TRBJ2-3, with D hard to call. Trimming took 5 bases from V and 5 from J, leaving 14 bases between them. Per germline, CDR1 SGHVS and CDR2 FQNEAQ. The CDR3 runs to 14 residues. The CDR3 bases are TGTGCCAGCAGCGATTTTAGGGTGAGAGATACGCAGTATTTT. It translates to CASSDFRVRDTQYF.

The chain has TRBV4-2 and TRBJ1-2; weak D call: TRBD1 (5 bases). The ends were cut back, 0 bases at V and 1 base at J, with 9 bases in the middle. Germline CDR1 reads LGHNA; CDR2 reads YNFKEQ. CDR3 length equals 15 residues. CDR3 region: CASSQDAGVNYGYTF. The CDR3, as DNA: TGTGCCAGCAGCCAAGATGCGGGGGTTAACTATGGCTACACCTTC.

The chain links TRBV5-6 to TRBJ1-6; D gene unclear. The CDR3 is 17 amino acids. Trimming shortened V by 2 bases and J by 0 bases, and 12 bases separated the two germline ends. In germline, CDR1 is SGHDT, CDR2 YYEEEE. The CDR3 here is CASSFGPGSSYNSPLHF. Here the CDR3 DNA reads TGTGCCAGCAGCTTCGGTCCGGGGAGCTCCTATAATTCACCCCTCCACTTT.

The chain carries TRBV6-5 and TRBJ1-1; D unclear. Per the germline V gene, CDR1 is MNHEY and CDR2 is SVGAGI. Trimming removed 4 bases from V and 1 base from J, with 7 bases in between. The CDR3 sequence is 13 residues long. The CDR3 sequence: CASSFRQNTEAFF. CDR3 sequence (DNA): TGTGCCAGCAGTTTTCGACAGAACACTGAAGCTTTCTTT.

This clone was recorded once. The chain combines TRBV6-2 or TRBV6-3 with TRBJ1-1; a possible D gene is TRBD1 (5 bases). This CDR3 is built from 13 residues. With 2 bases removed from V and 10 bases from J, the gap between germline ends came to 14 bases. Germline-derived CDR1 and CDR2 are MNHEY and SVGEGT. The CDR3 protein is CASSYGARAAAFF. Here the CDR3 DNA reads TGTGCCAGCAGTTACGGGGCACGGGCGGCAGCTTTCTTT.

The rearrangement uses TRBV30 and TRBJ1-2, with D possibly being TRBD1 (5 bases). V lost 2 bases and J 8 bases, leaving 15 bases between the germline ends. CDR3 length: 13 residues. Looked up from germline, CDR1 is GTSNPN and CDR2 is SVGIG (reference sequence). The CDR3 bases are TGTGCCTGGAGTAGAAGCAGGGCTAGAGGCTACACCTTC. The encoded protein is CAWSRSRARGYTF.

This clone was detected once. The junction departs from the called germline gene at one end, perhaps through a read error. The chain links TRBV7-9 to TRBJ1-1, with TRBD1 as a possible D gene (5 bases). CDR1 is SEHNR, CDR2 FQNEAQ, per germline (reference sequence). This CDR3 contains 13 residues. The CDR3 DNA is TGTGTCAGCAGCCCCGCGGGGGGGGCTGAAGCTTTCTTT. Amino acid sequence: CVSSPAGGAEAFF. Looking up the rest from reference TRBV7-9 and TRBJ1-1 gives the full variable domain: DTGVSQNPRHKITKRGQNVTFRCDPISEHNRLYWYRQTLGQGPEFLTYFQNEAQLEKSRLLSDRFSAERPKGSFSTLEIQRTEQGDSAMYLCVSSPAGGAEAFFGQGTRLTVV.

As to this clone: Different DNA sequences within this sample yield the same CDR3. CDR3 in amino acids: CASSVGGETEAFF. In DNA, the CDR3 is TGTGCCAGCAGCGTAGGAGGGGAGACTGAAGCTTTCTTT. This chain joins TRBV9 and TRBJ1-1; the D gene is possibly TRBD1 (5 bases). The germline gives CDR1 SGDLS, CDR2 YYNGEE. The CDR3 covers 13 residues. V lost 0 bases to trimming and J lost 5 bases, with 8 bases between them.

This chain connects TRBV19 to TRBJ2-1, with 12 bases fitting TRBD1. V lost 7 bases, J lost 7 bases, and 8 bases stayed unmatched. The CDR3 runs to 15 residues. Germline CDR1 reads LNHDA; CDR2 reads SQIVND (reference sequence). The CDR3, as DNA: TGTGCCAGTATACTCGGGACAGGGGGCTTTAATGAGCAGTTCTTC. Protein sequence: CASILGTGGFNEQFF.

The chain combines TRBV7-9 with TRBJ2-3; D uncertain. Germline V gene data show CDR1 as SEHNR and CDR2 as FQNEAQ (reference sequence). Trimming left V 4 bases short and J 3 bases short, with 8 bases between. The CDR3 length is 13 residues. The CDR3 reads CASSSWMTDTQYF. As DNA, the CDR3 is TGTGCCAGCAGCTCCTGGATGACAGATACGCAGTATTTT.

Concerning this clone: The junction shows a germline mismatch at one end, possibly a read error. The CDR3 coding sequence is TGTGCCAGCAAGACCGGGAGCTCCCACGAGCAGTACTTC. This sequence encodes CASKTGSSHEQYF. This sequence joins TRBV27 and TRBJ2-7; perhaps TRBD2 as D (6 bases). Germline values: CDR1 MNHEY, CDR2 SMNVEV (reference sequence). The CDR3 totals 13 residues.

V is TRBV5-1 and J is TRBJ1-1; weak D call: TRBD1 (6 bases). With 5 bases removed from V and 0 bases from J, the gap between germline ends came to 11 bases. The germline V gene has CDR1 SGHRS and CDR2 YFSETQ. The CDR3 totals 14 residues. The CDR3: CASRQGEVNTEAFF. The CDR3 DNA reads TGCGCCAGCAGACAGGGAGAGGTGAACACTGAAGCTTTCTTT.

This chain joins TRBV6-5 and TRBJ1-3; perhaps TRBD1 as D (6 bases). Germline CDR1 reads MNHEY; CDR2 reads SVGAGI. The V and J ends lost 6 bases and 3 bases respectively, with 12 bases between them. This CDR3 region has 14 residues. CDR3 DNA sequence: TGTGCCAGCAGGCCGAACAGGGATGGAAACACCATATATTTT. Its protein is CASRPNRDGNTIYF.

This clone was detected once. CDR3 DNA: TGTGCCATTGGGTTTCCGGGACTAGCGGGAGAGGGAGCTGGAGATACGCAGTATTTT. It specifies CAIGFPGLAGEGAGDTQYF. V usage is TRBV15 and J usage is TRBJ2-3; 14 bases agree with TRBD2. The ends lost 10 bases at V and 5 bases at J; junction bases unmatched: 20. The CDR3 is 19 residues long. The V gene's germline CDR1 is LNHNV and CDR2 YYDKDF (reference sequence).

The chain combines TRBV7-3 with TRBJ2-5; no firm D call. The V gene lost 0 bases and the J gene lost 8 bases, with 13 bases spanning the gap. Germline V gives CDR1 SGHTA, CDR2 FQGTGA. The CDR3 is made up of 14 amino acids. CDR3 DNA sequence: TGTGCCAGCAGCTTAACGACGGACCTCCGAACCCAGTACTTC. Its translation: CASSLTTDLRTQYF.

The chain couples TRBV20-1 to TRBJ1-1; D call uncertain. The CDR3 loop spans 13 amino acids. CDR1 is DFQATT and CDR2 is SNEGSKA in the germline V gene (reference sequence). V lost 3 bases and J 2 bases, leaving 10 bases between the germline ends. Here the CDR3 DNA reads TGCAGTGCTAGTCTACGACTCAACACTGAAGCTTTCTTT. Translation gives CSASLRLNTEAFF.

This sequence joins TRBV19 and TRBJ1-2; D perhaps matches TRBD1 (6 bases). Trimming cost V 3 bases and J 4 bases, with 18 bases left between them. CDR3 length: 16 amino acids. Per the germline V gene, CDR1 is LNHDA and CDR2 is SQIVND (reference sequence). CDR3: CASSMVSGGSGYGYTF. CDR3 DNA: TGTGCCAGTAGTATGGTCAGCGGGGGCTCGGGCTATGGCTACACCTTC.

This rearrangement joins TRBV6-1 to TRBJ1-2; TRBD1 might be the D (6 bases). The CDR3 spans 18 residues. The V end lost 0 bases, the J end lost 4 bases, and 21 bases lay between the germline ends. Germline V gene sequence: CDR1 MNHNS, CDR2 SASEGT. CDR3: CASSEAWDTTSFSYGYTF. Written as DNA, the CDR3 is TGTGCCAGCAGTGAAGCTTGGGACACCACCTCCTTTTCCTATGGCTACACCTTC.